Shown below are 25 T cell receptor beta chains from a single sample sequenced in a study of regulatory T cells in long-lasting Graves disease. According to the study, TCR beta libraries were built with iRepertoire HTBI primers and CDR3-region Arm-PCR. TCRdb passed the multiplex PCR reads through MiXCR, listing each CDR3 protein once. Among 350,000 to 450,000 distinct CDR3 sequences listed, 23% were seen once. Time point defined: persistent/refractory GD, antithyroid drugs over 5 years with positive TRAb. With RNA extracted from PBMCs as input, the TCR library was made. Sequencing was performed on peripheral blood mononuclear cells (PBMCs), taken when the disease was refractory, from a patient treated with antithyroid drugs. These receptors originate from a woman aged 40 to 50 with Graves disease.

The CDR3 region has the DNA TGCGCCAGCGCCGGGGCTTCGGGTACGCAGTATTTT. Its translation: CASAGASGTQYF. V gene TRBV10-1 combines with J gene TRBJ2-3; D tentatively fits TRBD1 or TRBD2 (5 bases each). The V end lost 8 bases, the J end lost 8 bases, and 14 bases lay between the germline ends. There are 12 residues in the CDR3. The V gene's germline CDR1 is WNHNN and CDR2 SYGVQD (reference sequence).

This clonotype appeared a few times. The chain carries TRBV7-3 and TRBJ2-2; perhaps TRBD2 as D (5 bases). The CDR3 has 13 amino acids. Germline assignment: CDR1 SGHTA and CDR2 FQGTGA. The V and J ends lost 6 bases and 3 bases respectively, with 8 bases between them. This chain's CDR3 is CASRSSHTGELFF. DNA of the CDR3: TGTGCCAGCAGGTCTAGCCACACCGGGGAGCTGTTTTTT.

V is TRBV12-3 or TRBV12-4 and J is TRBJ2-4; D possibly corresponds to TRBD2 (6 bases). V was trimmed by 3 bases and J by 0 bases, leaving 12 bases between them. The CDR3 loop spans 16 amino acids. DNA of the CDR3: TGTGCCAGCAGTTTTGGTGGAGGGACAGCCAAAAACATTCAGTACTTC. This gives the protein CASSFGGGTAKNIQYF.

This clonotype was seen repeatedly, ten times or more. The genes are TRBV12-3 or TRBV12-4 and TRBJ1-3; D gene unclear. This CDR3 comprises 14 residues. Trimming stripped 6 bases from V and 3 bases from J, with 12 bases between. CDR3 in amino acids: CASSLVGFGNTIYF. In DNA form, the CDR3 reads TGTGCCAGCAGCCTCGTAGGGTTTGGAAACACCATATATTTT.

This clonotype was recorded at least ten times. The CDR3 bases are TGCAGTGTTTGGGCCGGTCGAAAGAAGGGCACCGGGGAGCTGTTTTTT. This encodes CSVWAGRKKGTGELFF. The chain couples TRBV20-1 to TRBJ2-2; D unclear. V shed 7 bases and J shed 4 bases, with 22 bases lying between them. This CDR3 is 16 amino acids long. Germline CDR1 DFQATT, CDR2 SNEGSKA (reference sequence).

This clonotype was detected only a few times. The V and J genes are TRBV20-1 and TRBJ2-7, with D hard to call. The CDR3 covers 11 residues. The germline CDR1 and CDR2 sequences are DFQATT and SNEGSKA (reference sequence). Trimming took off 1 base at V and 5 bases at J, with 6 bases between the two ends. DNA of the CDR3: TGCAGTGCTAGAGTGTGGCACGAGCAGTACTTC. Translation gives CSARVWHEQYF.

The sample holds one count of this clonotype. This chain joins TRBV5-4 and TRBJ1-5; the match to TRBD1 covers 7 bases. With V trimmed by 4 bases and J by 5 bases, 12 bases remained unmatched. The CDR3 is made up of 16 amino acids. Germline V gives CDR1 SGHNT, CDR2 YYREEE (reference sequence). The CDR3 sequence is CASSLGAQGFDQPQHF. Written as DNA, the CDR3 is TGTGCCAGCAGCCTGGGAGCACAGGGGTTTGATCAGCCCCAGCATTTT.

This clonotype came up many times. The chain recombines TRBV28 with TRBJ2-5, with 8 nucleotides matching TRBD1. V shed 4 bases and J 5 bases; nucleotides not matched to a gene: 6. In germline, CDR1 is MDHEN, CDR2 SYDVKM. The length of the CDR3 is 14 residues. The CDR3 loop reads CASSSQGAGETQYF. The CDR3, as DNA: TGTGCCAGCAGTTCTCAGGGGGCGGGGGAGACCCAGTACTTC. The variable domain in full, completed from reference TRBV28 and TRBJ2-5, reads DVKVTQSSRYLVKRTGEKVFLECVQDMDHENMFWYRQDPGLGLRLIYFSYDVKMKEKGDIPEGYSVSREKKERFSLILESASTNQTSMYLCASSSQGAGETQYFGPGTRLLVL.

The V gene is TRBV7-9, the J gene TRBJ1-5; no clear D. This CDR3 has 13 residues. Trimming cost V 1 base and J 7 bases, with 8 bases left between them. Germline assignment: CDR1 SEHNR and CDR2 FQNEAQ (reference sequence). This chain's CDR3 is CASSLGAEQPQHF. The DNA for the CDR3 is TGTGCCAGCAGCTTAGGCGCAGAACAGCCCCAGCATTTT. The full variable domain, with the rest looked up from reference TRBV7-9 and TRBJ1-5, is DTGVSQNPRHKITKRGQNVTFRCDPISEHNRLYWYRQTLGQGPEFLTYFQNEAQLEKSRLLSDRFSAERPKGSFSTLEIQRTEQGDSAMYLCASSLGAEQPQHFGDGTRLSIL.

The V gene is TRBV10-3, the J gene TRBJ1-1, with D perhaps TRBD1 (5 bases). V was pared by 2 bases and J by 2 bases, with 15 bases between. The CDR3 sequence is 16 residues long. Per the germline V gene, CDR1 is ENHRY and CDR2 is SYGVKD. This CDR3 is CAISEPLLGANTEAFF. As DNA, the CDR3 is TGTGCCATCAGTGAGCCCCTGCTCGGGGCTAACACTGAAGCTTTCTTT.

This clonotype was picked up a small number of times. One end of the junction fails to match germline, which may point to a read error. The chain recombines TRBV5-1 with TRBJ2-4; 7 bases map to TRBD2. CDR1 and CDR2 (germline): SGHRS, YFSETQ. The length of the CDR3 is 15 residues. The CDR3 sequence: CASSDQRGAKNIQYF. CDR3 nucleotide sequence: TGTGCCAGCAGCGATCAGCGGGGAGCCAAAAACATTCAGTACTTC.

The chain recombines TRBV29-1 with TRBJ2-7; maybe TRBD2 (5 bases). This CDR3 spans 12 amino acids. Per the germline V gene, CDR1 is SQVTM and CDR2 is ANQGSEA. The V and J ends lost 1 base and 5 bases respectively, with 9 bases between them. The CDR3 bases are TGCAGCGTTGAAGTTTATAGCGACGAGCAGTACTTC. It specifies CSVEVYSDEQYF.

The chain links TRBV28 to TRBJ2-1; D unclear. Looked up from germline, CDR1 is MDHEN and CDR2 is SYDVKM. The CDR3 consists of 16 residues. The V and J ends lost 3 bases and 4 bases respectively, with 16 bases between them. The DNA for the CDR3 is TGTGCCAGCAGTTTTCTCGAGTTACTGTCGTACAATGAGCAGTTCTTC. Translating gives CASSFLELLSYNEQFF.

This sequence joins TRBV7-2 and TRBJ1-2; D is unclear. V was shortened by 5 bases and J by 4 bases, with 11 bases between the two germline ends. Germline V gene sequence: CDR1 SGHTA, CDR2 FQGNSA. The CDR3 consists of 13 residues. The CDR3 DNA reads TGTGCCAGCAGCCTCCCCCTTTTCTATGGCTACACCTTC. Translated, it gives CASSLPLFYGYTF.

This clonotype showed up just a few times. The genes are TRBV6-5 and TRBJ2-4, with a tentative D call TRBD1 (6 bases). Germline V gene data show CDR1 as MNHEY and CDR2 as SVGAGI. The CDR3 extends over 12 amino acids. V lost 3 bases and J 14 bases, leaving 14 bases between the germline ends. The CDR3 nucleotides read TGTGCCAGCAGTTATTACGGGGCAGGGGAGTACTTC. Protein: CASSYYGAGEYF.

This clonotype was observed at least ten times. The chain employs TRBV2 and TRBJ2-4; D gene uncertain. CDR3 length equals 14 residues. The germline CDR1 and CDR2 sequences are SNHLY and FYNNEI. With 2 bases removed from V and 0 bases from J, the gap between germline ends came to 5 bases. CDR3 DNA sequence: TGTGCCAGCAGTGAACTACTAGCCAAAAACATTCAGTACTTC. Protein sequence: CASSELLAKNIQYF.

This chain joins TRBV15 and TRBJ2-7, with a weak D call TRBD2 (6 bases). V was shortened by 0 bases and J by 6 bases, with 15 bases between the two germline ends. CDR3 length equals 15 residues. Germline CDR1 LNHNV, CDR2 YYDKDF (reference sequence). CDR3 sequence: CATSRDPGAEGEQYF. CDR3 in DNA: TGTGCCACCAGCAGAGATCCGGGAGCGGAGGGCGAGCAGTACTTC.

This clonotype was counted a few times. CDR3 nucleotide sequence: TGTGCCAGCAGTCGGGACAGGGTGACCTACGAGCAGTACTTC. As protein: CASSRDRVTYEQYF. The rearrangement links TRBV7-9 to TRBJ2-7; 9 bases are shared with TRBD1. The CDR3 is 14 residues long. Germline V CDR1 and CDR2: SEHNR, FQNEAQ (reference sequence). The ends lost 6 bases at V and 2 bases at J; junction bases unmatched: 5.

This clonotype appeared many times. J is TRBJ2-7 and V is TRBV12-3 or TRBV12-4; 8 bases map to TRBD1. V lost 3 bases and J lost 4; bases outside the gene matches: 8. CDR3 length equals 15 residues. CDR3 protein: CASSFLQGAGYEQYF. As DNA, the CDR3 is TGTGCCAGCAGTTTCCTTCAGGGGGCGGGATACGAGCAGTACTTC.

CDR3 bases: TGCGCCAGCAGCTCGGATGGTGCGGGAGGCGGAGAGACCCAGTACTTC. Translation: CASSSDGAGGGETQYF. This sequence joins TRBV5-1 and TRBJ2-5; TRBD2 agrees at 8 bases. From germline, CDR1 is SGHRS and CDR2 YFSETQ. Trimming removed 3 bases from V and 4 bases from J; junction bases left unmatched: 11. CDR3 length: 16 residues.

Here the CDR3 DNA reads TGTGCCAGCAGTTCCGACTGGGCGAGCTCCTATAATTCACCCCTCCACTTT. Encoded protein: CASSSDWASSYNSPLHF. The chain employs TRBV27 and TRBJ1-6; D gene uncertain. Germline CDR1 reads MNHEY; CDR2 reads SMNVEV (reference sequence). The CDR3 spans 17 residues. Trimming left V 4 bases short and J 0 bases short, with 13 bases between.

The V call is TRBV5-1, the J call TRBJ2-6; possible D gene TRBD2, 5 bases. This CDR3 region has 16 residues. Trimming stripped 4 bases from V and 4 bases from J, with 15 bases between. Per the germline V gene, CDR1 is SGHRS and CDR2 is YFSETQ. The CDR3 DNA reads TGCGCCAGCAGCCCCCCGGAGGTTCGGGGGGCCAACGTCCTGACTTTC. Amino acid sequence: CASSPPEVRGANVLTF.

In this sample, this clonotype turned up many times. This chain joins TRBV28 and TRBJ2-2; D is ambiguous. Germline V gene data show CDR1 as MDHEN and CDR2 as SYDVKM. The CDR3 length is 15 residues. The germline V and J ends were trimmed by 5 bases and 1 base, with 11 bases remaining between them. The CDR3 coding sequence is TGTGCCAGCAGTCCGAGGACGGTGAACACCGGGGAGCTGTTTTTT. Translating gives CASSPRTVNTGELFF.

This clonotype was observed a handful of times. The genes are TRBV7-8 and TRBJ1-1, with TRBD1 identical over 10 bases. Unmatched junction bases numbered 5, after V lost 5 bases and J lost 2 bases. CDR3 length equals 15 residues. CDR1 and CDR2 from the germline V gene are SGHVS and FQNEAQ. In nucleotides, the CDR3 is TGTGCCAGCAGCCCGGACAGGGGGGTAAACACTGAAGCTTTCTTT. Its protein product is CASSPDRGVNTEAFF.

The chain is built from TRBV28 and TRBJ2-5, with D perhaps TRBD1 or TRBD2 (5 bases each). The end of the DNA aligns better with TRBJ2-1, so the J call may be wrong. Germline loops: CDR1 MDHEN, CDR2 SYDVKM. The CDR3 spans 15 residues. CDR3 nucleotide sequence: TGTGCCAGCAGTTTAATACAGAGGGGTATGGATGAGCAGTTCTTC. This codes for CASSLIQRGMDEQFF.